This TCR beta chain was retrieved from a study of Graves' ophthalmopathy and Graves' hyperthyroidism. Study context: Untreated patients at initial diagnosis provided peripheral blood.

Moderate-to-severe activity, CAS ≥3, NOSPECS ≥4 and duration under 3 months were recorded for donors with ophthalmopathy. None of the included patients had other autoimmune diseases, uncontrolled infections, pregnancy or lactation, as these led to exclusion. The study's findings and limits: Among expanded thyroid clonotypes above 0.001 frequency, most also occurred in blood.

Amplification of the TCR beta CDR3 regions used RNA transcripts (as template). First-round RT-PCR used HTBI primers; second-round multiplex PCR followed. TCRdb redid the calling of the multiplex PCR reads with MiXCR, one entry per CDR3 protein. Seen here are approximately 330,000 distinct CDR3 sequences, 15% to 20% observed once, and the top ten hold 10% to 15%. This clonotype was seen more than once but under ten times. Its antigen remains unidentified. The sample was peripheral blood. The receptor was derived from an adult man with Graves' ophthalmopathy.

CDR3 DNA sequence: TGTGCCACCAGCGACAAGGAGAACACTGAAGCTTTCTTT. This codes for CATSDKENTEAFF. The chain has TRBV15 and TRBJ1-1; D not certain. The germline CDR1 and CDR2 sequences are LNHNV and YYDKDF (reference sequence). Trimming took 5 bases from V and 1 from J, leaving 8 bases between them. This CDR3 spans 13 amino acids. The full variable domain, rest sourced from reference TRBV15 and TRBJ1-1, is DAMVIQNPRYQVTQFGKPVTLSCSQTLNHNVMYWYQQKSSQAPKLLFHYYDKDFNNEADTPDNFQSRRPNTSFCFLDIRSPGLGDTAMYLCATSDKENTEAFFGQGTRLTVV.